Reported below is one T cell receptor (beta chain). Generated by immunoSEQ multiplex PCR, the TCRdb table keeps only in-frame clones and is missing some. The repertoire holds 90,000 to 120,000 clones, with 75% to 85% as singletons. The data were taken from a study of blood T cell repertoires in COVID-19. V shed 3 bases and J 2 bases; nucleotides not matched to a gene: 3. Germline CDR1 SGHRS, CDR2 YFSETQ. The CDR3 covers 14 residues. This chain joins TRBV5-1 and TRBJ1-1; TRBD1 aligns across 8 bases. The sample was peripheral blood. This receptor was identified in a man aged 55 to 69 with acute or convalescent COVID-19. CDR3 sequence: CASSSQGANTEAFF. In DNA, the CDR3 is TGCGCCAGCAGCTCCCAGGGGGCAAACACTGAAGCTTTCTTT. Full variable domain (missing parts from reference TRBV5-1 and TRBJ1-1): KAGVTQTPRYLIKTRGQQVTLSCSPISGHRSVSWYQQTPGQGLQFLFEYFSETQRNKGNFPGRFSGRQFSNSRSEMNVSTLELGDSALYLCASSSQGANTEAFFGQGTRLTVV.